A selection of T cell receptor beta chains follows, all from one sample in a study of cytomegalovirus exposure and HLA in healthy donors. Using immunoSEQ multiplex PCR, the repertoire was profiled, and TCRdb retains in-frame clones only, with some absent. Of some 91,000 clones listed, about 76% are singletons. Sequencing input: PBMCs. The receptors originated from a middle-aged man in good health and CMV-seropositive. The conserved cysteine and the conserved F or W are not part of the CDR3 here. Expanded clones get a size class; other rows say once, few or many, or leave the size out.

v_call clone_size cdr3_aa
TRBV10-2 . ASRGGGGTASSYEQY
TRBV7-7 . ASSLDFSGEQY
TRBV6-5 . ASNPRPGIQETQY
TRBV28 . GTTGRSGNTIY
TRBV29-1 once SVEQGGTYNEQF
TRBV7-6 . ASTRLAGGANEQF
TRBV21-1 . AGSKAVGAWQETQY
TRBV29-1 . SPRMGQGQMNTEAF
TRBV7-2 . ASSLRYGLNQPQH
TRBV5-1 . ASSLAWGPGNTIY
TRBV4-2 . ASSQEGADTQY
TRBV2 . ASSSVQGASYEQY
TRBV28 . ASSLQSFFEAF
TRBV5-1 . ASSWAGGEETQY
TRBV7-9 few ASSLPGQGQGPLH
TRBV11-2 . ASSLNHHPVNEQF
TRBV18 . ASSGGLAGDTQY
TRBV9 few ASSVGGGGPQETQY
TRBV5-4 once ASSLAGQGRTGELF
TRBV15 . ATSRGQGVTIYGYT
TRBV9 . ASSVGLGRGGYT
TRBV11-3 . ASSLAGAGDYEQY
TRBV19 . ASSITGTSGYEQY
TRBV10-2 . ASSESFYALVYT
TRBV7-8 . ASSLAIQRTLRETQY
TRBV7-2 . ASSSDRAISYEQY
TRBV27 few ASSSRLGAEAF
TRBV5-1 once ASSSQGSGTEAF
TRBV6-6 . ASSYETGGGIQY
TRBV6-5 . ASRLSSYNEQF
TRBV7-9 . ASSFLTASSGNTIY
TRBV7-2 . ASSLRREVGELF
TRBV4-1 . ASSLRLAGGGEQY
TRBV6-1 . ASSVGAYNEQF
TRBV4-2 once ASSQAPGTHNEQF
TRBV9 . ASSVASVKDNEQF
TRBV27 . ASSLFGQLSSYNSPLH
TRBV15 . ATTLAATGTQY
TRBV29-1 . SVSASTTTDTQY
TRBV5-6 . ASSPQGSYNEQF
TRBV29-1 . SVDHGREGRSNEQF
TRBV7-9 . ASSFAETGSYEQC
TRBV28 . ASDRRLTDTQY
TRBV28 . ASRPNPFRSLNEKLF
TRBV11-3 . ASSSGGVEVSNEQF
TRBV7-8 . ASSFAADRETQY
TRBV27 . ASSRPRGFDNSPLH
TRBV9 . ASSSLGGNTEAF
TRBV7-2 . ASSFSGSADTQY
TRBV2 . ASSDGLAGV
TRBV13 . ASSSTSGGGGEQF
TRBV14 . ASSPRESATDTQY